These 20 T cell receptor beta chains share one sample of origin, sequenced in a study of response to subunit inactivated influenza vaccine. TCRdb reprocessed the RT-PCR reads with MiXCR, giving one entry per CDR3 protein. The sample records fewer than 550,000 distinct CDR3 sequences, about 25% being singletons. The starting material was CD4+ T cells sorted from PBMCs, obtained around 5 days after vaccination. The source of these receptors is a man in his forties or fifties who received an inactivated influenza vaccine.

This chain uses TRBV12-3 or TRBV12-4 with TRBJ1-1, with a weak D call TRBD1 (6 bases). With 5 bases removed from V and 11 bases from J, the gap between germline ends came to 12 bases. The CDR3 contains 11 residues. CDR3 nucleotides: TGTGCCAGCAGTCCTGGGGGCTTTGCTTTCTTT. Protein sequence: CASSPGGFAFF.

This rearrangement joins TRBV5-1 to TRBJ2-7; tentative D call: TRBD1 (7 bases). Trimming took off 4 bases at V and 0 bases at J, with 11 bases between the two ends. CDR1 is SGHRS, CDR2 YFSETQ, per germline. CDR3 length: 14 residues. The CDR3 DNA follows: TGCGCCAGCAGCGCGGGACAGACCTCCTACGAGCAGTACTTC. Its protein is CASSAGQTSYEQYF.

The chain couples TRBV7-2 to TRBJ2-7; D tentatively fits TRBD1 or TRBD2 (6 bases each). Per germline, CDR1 SGHTA and CDR2 FQGNSA. The CDR3 runs to 12 residues. The germline V and J ends were trimmed by 5 bases and 5 bases, with 10 bases remaining between them. The CDR3 is CASSLRGHEQYF. DNA for the CDR3: TGTGCCAGCAGCCTTCGGGGGCACGAGCAGTACTTC.

The CDR3 nucleotides are TGTGCCAGCAGCCTCAAACAATCTCGGGGTTTGGGCAATGAGCAGTTCTTC. Encoded protein: CASSLKQSRGLGNEQFF. The chain recombines TRBV16 with TRBJ2-1, with TRBD2 as a possible D gene (5 bases). The CDR3 has 17 residues. In germline, CDR1 is KGHSY, CDR2 FQNENV. Trimming left V 4 bases short and J 6 bases short, with 22 bases between. The full variable domain, completed using reference TRBV16 and TRBJ2-1, is GEEVAQTPKHLVRGEGQKAKLYCAPIKGHSYVFWYQQVLKNEFKFLISFQNENVFDETGMPKERFSAKCLPNSPCSLEIQATKLEDSAVYFCASSLKQSRGLGNEQFFGPGTRLTVL.

This clonotype came up a few times. The chain carries TRBV5-1 and TRBJ1-4, with 9 bases identical to TRBD1. Trimming took 4 bases from V and 7 from J; bases not matched to a gene: 5. The germline V gene has CDR1 SGHRS and CDR2 YFSETQ. The CDR3 spans 14 residues. The CDR3 loop is CASSRGTGSEKLFF. The DNA for the CDR3 is TGCGCCAGCAGCAGGGGGACAGGGTCTGAAAAACTGTTTTTT. Full variable domain (missing parts from reference TRBV5-1 and TRBJ1-4): KAGVTQTPRYLIKTRGQQVTLSCSPISGHRSVSWYQQTPGQGLQFLFEYFSETQRNKGNFPGRFSGRQFSNSRSEMNVSTLELGDSALYLCASSRGTGSEKLFFGSGTQLSVL.

This clonotype was counted between two and nine times. This sequence joins TRBV20-1 and TRBJ1-3; D remains unclear. Germline V gene data show CDR1 as DFQATT and CDR2 as SNEGSKA (reference sequence). This CDR3 spans 11 amino acids. V was clipped by 6 bases and J by 4 bases, with 7 bases between them. The chain's CDR3 is CSAELGNTIYF. CDR3 nucleotide sequence: TGCAGTGCCGAATTGGGAAACACCATATATTTT.

This chain uses TRBV4-3 with TRBJ2-5; 9 positions agree with TRBD1. Germline CDR1 and CDR2: LGHNA and YSLEER. The ends lost 5 bases at V and 5 bases at J; junction bases unmatched: 9. CDR3 length equals 15 residues. The CDR3: CASSISGQGRETQYF. The CDR3 DNA is TGCGCCAGCAGCATTTCGGGACAGGGCCGGGAGACCCAGTACTTC.

Notes on this clonotype: Sequence at one end of the junction differs from germline and may be a read error. The chain is built from TRBV12-3 or TRBV12-4 and TRBJ2-1, with D possibly TRBD1 on 6 matching bases. This CDR3 comprises 16 residues. The CDR3 region has the DNA TGTGCCAGCAGTTATGGGGGCCTGAGCTCCTACAATGAGCAGCTCTTC. Translation: CASSYGGLSSYNEQLF.

The J gene is TRBJ2-5, the V gene TRBV7-2; unclear D gene. Germline CDR1 is SGHTA and CDR2 is FQGNSA. V lost 5 bases, J lost 5 bases, and 21 bases lay in between. This CDR3 has 16 amino acids. This CDR3 reads CASSPPAAQIWETQYF. The CDR3 coding sequence is TGTGCCAGCAGCCCACCGGCTGCACAGATATGGGAGACCCAGTACTTC.

There are a few counts of this clonotype. This sequence joins TRBV6-5 and TRBJ2-1; 7 bases line up with TRBD2. After removal of 2 bases from V and 4 bases from J, the junction contained 8 bases not matched to a gene. The V gene's germline CDR1 is MNHEY and CDR2 SVGAGI. The CDR3 is made up of 16 amino acids. CDR3 loop: CASSYGRGRDYNEQFF. The CDR3 DNA follows: TGTGCCAGCAGTTACGGCCGCGGGAGAGATTACAATGAGCAGTTCTTC.

The V gene is TRBV3-1, the J gene TRBJ2-7; 9 bases match TRBD2. V lost 3 bases, J lost 5 bases, and 11 bases stayed unmatched. This CDR3 has 16 residues. Germline CDR1 is LGHDT and CDR2 is YNNKEL (reference sequence). CDR3 amino acids: CASSQGAAGGIHEQYF. CDR3 DNA sequence: TGTGCCAGCAGCCAGGGCGCTGCGGGGGGGATCCACGAGCAGTACTTC.

This clonotype was picked up a small number of times. A read error may explain this, as a much larger clone is one base away. The rearrangement links TRBV5-1 to TRBJ2-1, with TRBD2 as a possible D gene (6 bases). This CDR3 has 16 amino acids. Germline CDR1 is SGHRS and CDR2 is YFSETQ. V was pared by 0 bases and J by 0 bases, with 10 bases between. In DNA, the CDR3 is TGCGCCAGCAGCTTGGTCGGCGGGAACTCCTACAATGAGCAGTTCTTC. As protein: CASSLVGGNSYNEQFF.

The chain couples TRBV5-1 to TRBJ2-5, with D perhaps matching TRBD1 (6 bases). The germline gives CDR1 SGHRS, CDR2 YFSETQ. Between the trimmed V and J ends, which lost 4 bases and 9 bases, there was a span of 16 bases. The CDR3 is 13 residues long. The DNA of the CDR3 is TGCGCCAGCAGCCAGACCACAGGGAAGCCCCAGTACTTC. Protein: CASSQTTGKPQYF.

This clonotype was picked up a small number of times. This chain uses TRBV20-1 with TRBJ2-2; 12 nucleotides align to TRBD2. Germline lookup yields CDR1 DFQATT and CDR2 SNEGSKA (reference sequence). CDR3 length: 14 residues. The V gene end was trimmed by 5 bases and the J gene end by 5 bases; junction bases not matched to a gene: 3. The CDR3: CSAETSGRTGELFF. The CDR3 bases are TGCAGTGCTGAGACTAGCGGGAGAACCGGGGAGCTGTTTTTT.

In its sample, this clonotype was seen many times. The chain recombines TRBV25-1 with TRBJ2-1; D is tentatively TRBD1 or TRBD2 (6 bases each). Between the trimmed V and J ends, which lost 1 base and 3 bases, there was a span of 10 bases. Germline assignment: CDR1 MGHDK and CDR2 SYGVNS. CDR3 length equals 15 residues. CDR3 DNA sequence: TGTGCCAGCAGTGAATCCGGAGGGGGCTACAATGAGCAGTTCTTC. Translated, it gives CASSESGGGYNEQFF.

This chain links TRBV20-1 with TRBJ2-2; 7 bases align to TRBD2. The V segment lost 1 base and the J segment 1 base; nucleotides outside the gene matches: 6. Germline V gene lookup returns CDR1 DFQATT and CDR2 SNEGSKA (reference sequence). There are 16 residues in the CDR3. This chain's CDR3 is CSARVGGSGNTGELFF. CDR3 in DNA: TGCAGTGCTAGAGTTGGCGGGAGTGGGAACACCGGGGAGCTGTTTTTT.

J is TRBJ2-7 and V is TRBV6-2 or TRBV6-3, with 7 bases fitting TRBD1. The CDR3 sequence is 13 residues long. Germline V lookup: CDR1 MNHEY, CDR2 SVGEGT. V lost 2 bases and J lost 6; bases outside the gene matches: 4. CDR3: CASSYATGLEQYF. The CDR3, as DNA: TGTGCCAGCAGTTACGCGACAGGGCTCGAGCAGTACTTC.

This clonotype showed up many times. The chain employs TRBV12-3 or TRBV12-4 and TRBJ1-5; 7 bases are shared with TRBD1. The CDR3 consists of 15 residues. J was trimmed by 0 bases and V by 3 bases; bases with no gene match: 2. CDR3 sequence (DNA): TGTGCCAGCAGTTTGGGACAGCTTAGCAATCAGCCCCAGCATTTT. Translated, it gives CASSLGQLSNQPQHF.

This clonotype was seen more than once but under ten times. V is TRBV20-1 and J is TRBJ2-1; TRBD2 aligns across 10 bases. The CDR3 length is 15 residues. Germline V gene sequence: CDR1 DFQATT, CDR2 SNEGSKA (reference sequence). J was trimmed by 8 bases and V by 1 base; bases with no gene match: 8. The DNA of the CDR3 is TGCAGTGCTAGAGTAGGCAGCGGGGGGGTCGATGAGCAGTTCTTC. Residues: CSARVGSGGVDEQFF.

The chain couples TRBV7-9 to TRBJ2-5; no firm D call. Trimming cost V 4 bases and J 4 bases, with 10 bases left between them. The germline V gene encodes CDR1 SEHNR and CDR2 FQNEAQ (reference sequence). The CDR3 is 13 amino acids. This chain's CDR3 is CASSSKGRETQYF. The CDR3 region has the DNA TGTGCCAGCAGCTCCAAGGGAAGAGAGACCCAGTACTTC.